The present T cell receptor beta chain was sequenced within a study of T-cell memory formation after mild COVID-19. The overall study: Largely, the TCR clusters proved donor specific. Regarding the study as a whole: Clones that contracted from day 15 to 85 were balanced CD4/CD8, while later expanders leaned CD4+. A subset of responding clones appeared in pre-infection memory, suggesting cross-reactive memory joined.

For this clonotype: Its antigen is unidentified.

There are 15 residues in the CDR3. V gave up 5 bases and J gave up 7 bases; unmatched junction bases: 4. Germline V gives CDR1 SEHNR, CDR2 FQNEAQ (reference sequence). The 5'RACE method, run with constant-segment primers, produced TCR alpha and TCR beta cDNA libraries (carrying sample barcodes and UMIs). Using its own MiXCR run on the 5' RACE reads, TCRdb lists one record per CDR3 protein. The sample yields around 370,000 distinct CDR3 sequences, over 20% seen once. This receptor was identified in an adult woman who had mild COVID-19 (a few samples of this study predate the infection). Cell type and time point are not known. The gene calls are TRBV7-9 and TRBJ2-1, with 14 bases fitting TRBD2. The source material was PBMCs or a T cell subset sorted from them (not recorded which). The CDR3 DNA reads as TGTGCCAGCAGCCGACTAGCGGGAGGGAGGAATGAGCAGTTCTTC. It is translated as CASSRLAGGRNEQFF. The full variable domain, in which reference TRBV7-9 and TRBJ2-1 provide the parts outside the CDR3, is DTGVSQNPRHKITKRGQNVTFRCDPISEHNRLYWYRQTLGQGPEFLTYFQNEAQLEKSRLLSDRFSAERPKGSFSTLEIQRTEQGDSAMYLCASSRLAGGRNEQFFGPGTRLTVL.